This T cell receptor (beta chain) was found in a study of T-cell memory formation after mild COVID-19. Looking at the study overall: The study found TCR clusters largely donor specific. Findings and limits, study-wide: Of the contracting clones, CD4+ ones lay mainly in CM and EM, and CD8+ ones in EMRA. Cross-reactive memory seemingly joined, as some responding clones were found in pre-infection memory.

Germline CDR1 is KGHDR and CDR2 is SFDVKD. This CDR3 region has 16 residues. V was clipped by 4 bases and J by 1 base; unmatched bases: 1. Notes on this clonotype: Its antigen is unidentified.

cDNA libraries for TCR alpha and TCR beta, carrying sample barcodes and UMIs, came from 5'RACE with constant-segment primers. TCRdb re-derived calls from the 5' RACE reads in MiXCR, one entry per CDR3 protein. The sample consists of around 180,000 distinct CDR3 sequences, 16% of them appearing once. Sequencing input: PBMCs or a T cell subset sorted from them (not recorded which). The chain combines TRBV24-1 with TRBJ2-1; 12 bases are shared with TRBD2. This receptor was obtained from an adult woman who had mild COVID-19 (a few samples of this study predate the infection). Cell type and time point are not known. CDR3 in DNA: TGTGCCACCAGTGACCTAGCGGGAGGGTCCTACAATGAGCAGTTCTTC. Protein product: CATSDLAGGSYNEQFF.